What follows are 4 T cell receptor beta chains derived from one specimen sequenced in a study of cytomegalovirus exposure and HLA in healthy donors. Profiled with immunoSEQ multiplex PCR; TCRdb holds only in-frame clones, not every one. The sample holds about 150,000 clones, 85% to 95% seen once. Sequenced: PBMCs. These receptor sequences come from a man between 18 and 35 years old in good health and CMV-seropositive.

CDR3 protein: CASSLLLAASYNEQFF. The CDR3 DNA follows: TGTGCCAGCAGTTTATTACTAGCGGCTTCCTACAATGAGCAGTTCTTC. The chain recombines TRBV27 with TRBJ2-1, with 8 bases lining up with TRBD2. Looked up from germline, CDR1 is MNHEY and CDR2 is SMNVEV (reference sequence). The CDR3 contains 16 residues. V shed 1 base, J shed 1 base, and the junction held 3 bases outside the gene matches.

V is TRBV10-3 and J is TRBJ1-2, with 7 positions matching TRBD1. Unmatched junction bases numbered 5, after V lost 3 bases and J lost 1 base. Per germline, CDR1 ENHRY and CDR2 SYGVKD. The CDR3 spans 15 residues. CDR3 amino acids: CAISEDREFNYGYTF. As DNA, the CDR3 is TGTGCCATCAGTGAAGACAGGGAGTTTAACTATGGCTACACCTTC.

This chain uses TRBV2 with TRBJ2-7, with a weak D call TRBD2 (6 bases). V shed 6 bases and J shed 4 bases, with 19 bases lying between them. Germline loops: CDR1 SNHLY, CDR2 FYNNEI. This CDR3 region has 15 residues. CDR3 loop: CASRRGRGLHYEQYF. In nucleotides, the CDR3 is TGTGCCAGCAGGCGGGGTAGGGGACTCCATTACGAGCAGTACTTC.

This rearrangement joins TRBV5-6 to TRBJ1-1; D not certain. Germline V gives CDR1 SGHDT, CDR2 YYEEEE. The length of the CDR3 is 18 residues. The V end was cut by 0 bases, the J end by 4 bases, with 22 bases between. CDR3 sequence (DNA): TGTGCCAGCAGCTTGGGTCCCGGGAGCCGCGGGATTCTCACTGAAGCTTTCTTT. Its translation: CASSLGPGSRGILTEAFF.